A selection of T cell receptor beta chains follows, all from one sample in a study of blood T cell repertoires in COVID-19. TCRdb's copy holds only in-frame clones and misses some; the assay was immunoSEQ multiplex PCR. The data hold approximately 200,000 clones, with around 83% observed a single time. The specimen was peripheral blood. The origin of the receptors is a woman in her forties or fifties with acute or convalescent COVID-19. The CDR3 runs from the conserved cysteine through the conserved F or W. D genes are given only for firm matches. Clone size is shown for a subset of rows, as once, few, many or a class of expanded clone.

j_call: TRBJ2-1
d_call: NA
clone_size: NA
cdr3_length: 16
v_call: TRBV19
cdr3_aa: CASSIDGSSSYNEQFF
cdr3_nt: TGTGCCAGTAGTATCGATGGCTCTTCCTCCTACAATGAGCAGTTCTTC

j_call: TRBJ2-2
d_call: NA
clone_size: NA
cdr3_length: 15
v_call: TRBV5-1
cdr3_aa: CASSVRTTNTGELFF
cdr3_nt: TGCGCCAGCAGCGTTCGGACTACGAACACCGGGGAGCTGTTTTTT

j_call: TRBJ2-3
d_call: NA
clone_size: NA
cdr3_length: 13
v_call: TRBV5-6
cdr3_aa: CASGGLHTDTQYF
cdr3_nt: TGTGCCAGCGGGGGACTCCACACAGATACGCAGTATTTT

j_call: TRBJ1-1
d_call: NA
clone_size: few
cdr3_length: 13
v_call: TRBV5-6
cdr3_aa: CASSQRRGTEAFF
cdr3_nt: TGTGCCAGCAGCCAGCGGCGGGGGACTGAAGCTTTCTTT

j_call: TRBJ2-7
d_call: NA
clone_size: NA
cdr3_length: 14
v_call: TRBV18
cdr3_aa: CASSPPERAREQYF
cdr3_nt: TGTGCCAGCTCACCACCGGAGAGGGCCCGGGAGCAGTACTTC

j_call: TRBJ2-3
d_call: NA
clone_size: NA
cdr3_length: 15
v_call: TRBV4-3
cdr3_aa: CASSRRAGNTDTQYF
cdr3_nt: TGCGCCAGCAGCCGAAGGGCGGGGAACACAGATACGCAGTATTTT

j_call: TRBJ2-7
d_call: TRBD1
clone_size: NA
cdr3_length: 15
v_call: TRBV7-9
cdr3_aa: CASSFQGARNYEQYF
cdr3_nt: TGTGCCAGCAGCTTTCAGGGGGCGCGAAATTACGAGCAGTACTTC

j_call: TRBJ1-5
d_call: TRBD1
clone_size: NA
cdr3_length: 15
v_call: TRBV27
cdr3_aa: CASSRDRKENQPQHF
cdr3_nt: TGTGCCAGCAGTCGGGACAGAAAGGAGAATCAGCCCCAGCATTTT

j_call: TRBJ2-3
d_call: TRBD2
clone_size: NA
cdr3_length: 17
v_call: TRBV5-1
cdr3_aa: CASSFGTSGGTTDTQYF
cdr3_nt: TGCGCCAGCAGCTTCGGGACTAGCGGGGGAACCACAGATACGCAGTATTTT

j_call: TRBJ1-2
d_call: NA
clone_size: NA
cdr3_length: 12
v_call: TRBV6-5
cdr3_aa: CATTTGQKGYTF
cdr3_nt: TGTGCCACCACAACCGGACAGAAGGGCTACACCTTC

j_call: TRBJ2-1
d_call: TRBD2
clone_size: NA
cdr3_length: 12
v_call: TRBV11-2
cdr3_aa: CASSPGGNEQFF
cdr3_nt: TGTGCCAGCAGCCCGGGGGGGAATGAGCAGTTCTTC

j_call: TRBJ1-2
d_call: NA
clone_size: once
cdr3_length: 13
v_call: TRBV6-1
cdr3_aa: CASSEARGRGYTF
cdr3_nt: TGTGCCAGCAGTGAAGCGCGGGGCCGGGGCTACACCTTC

j_call: TRBJ1-6
d_call: NA
clone_size: NA
cdr3_length: 15
v_call: TRBV2
cdr3_aa: CASSEEGRGHSPLHF
cdr3_nt: TGTGCCAGCAGTGAAGAGGGGAGGGGTCATTCACCCCTCCACTTT

j_call: TRBJ1-2
d_call: NA
clone_size: NA
cdr3_length: 14
v_call: TRBV20-1
cdr3_aa: CSASFHALSYGYTF
cdr3_nt: TGCAGTGCTAGTTTTCACGCACTTTCCTATGGCTACACCTTC

j_call: TRBJ1-2
d_call: NA
clone_size: NA
cdr3_length: 15
v_call: TRBV2
cdr3_aa: CASSSYQGWAYGYTF
cdr3_nt: TGTGCCAGCAGTTCCTACCAAGGTTGGGCCTATGGCTACACCTTC

j_call: TRBJ2-1
d_call: TRBD2
clone_size: once
cdr3_length: 20
v_call: TRBV28
cdr3_aa: CASSLWPQRGGLSPYNEQFF
cdr3_nt: TGTGCCAGCAGTTTATGGCCCCAGCGGGGGGGCCTTAGTCCCTACAATGAGCAGTTCTTC

j_call: TRBJ1-1
d_call: NA
clone_size: NA
cdr3_length: 14
v_call: TRBV5-1
cdr3_aa: CASSFTQGNTEAFF
cdr3_nt: TGCGCCAGCAGCTTCACACAGGGGAACACTGAAGCTTTCTTT

j_call: TRBJ1-1
d_call: NA
clone_size: NA
cdr3_length: 13
v_call: TRBV7-2
cdr3_aa: CAGQMGGGTEAFF
cdr3_nt: TGTGCCGGTCAGATGGGGGGAGGAACTGAAGCTTTCTTT

j_call: TRBJ2-1
d_call: TRBD1
clone_size: NA
cdr3_length: 13
v_call: TRBV11-2
cdr3_aa: CASSSNSYRGWFF
cdr3_nt: TGTGCCAGCAGCTCAAACTCCTACAGGGGGTGGTTCTTC

j_call: TRBJ1-1
d_call: TRBD1
clone_size: NA
cdr3_length: 14
v_call: TRBV6-5
cdr3_aa: CASARGRGNTEAFF
cdr3_nt: TGTGCCAGCGCCAGGGGGCGCGGGAACACTGAAGCTTTCTTT

j_call: TRBJ1-6
d_call: NA
clone_size: NA
cdr3_length: 14
v_call: TRBV5-1
cdr3_aa: CASSPGGGASPLHF
cdr3_nt: TGCGCCAGCAGCCCCGGCGGGGGGGCTTCACCCCTCCACTTT

j_call: TRBJ1-4
d_call: TRBD1
clone_size: NA
cdr3_length: 18
v_call: TRBV4-3
cdr3_aa: CASSQVVPRAGGVEKLFF
cdr3_nt: TGCGCCAGCAGCCAAGTAGTCCCCCGGGCAGGGGGCGTCGAAAAACTGTTTTTT

j_call: TRBJ2-1
d_call: TRBD2
clone_size: NA
cdr3_length: 15
v_call: TRBV28
cdr3_aa: CASSPGLAGGGEQFF
cdr3_nt: TGTGCCAGCAGTCCAGGACTAGCGGGGGGAGGTGAGCAGTTCTTC

j_call: TRBJ1-2
d_call: NA
clone_size: once
cdr3_length: 15
v_call: TRBV9
cdr3_aa: CASSKEAGVYYGYTF
cdr3_nt: TGTGCCAGCAGTAAAGAGGCCGGGGTCTACTATGGCTACACCTTC

j_call: TRBJ2-1
d_call: NA
clone_size: many
cdr3_length: 13
v_call: TRBV6-1
cdr3_aa: CASSEAAVGEQFF
cdr3_nt: TGTGCCAGCAGCGAAGCTGCGGTGGGTGAGCAGTTCTTC

j_call: TRBJ1-1
d_call: TRBD1
clone_size: NA
cdr3_length: 14
v_call: TRBV6-5
cdr3_aa: CASIPGQMNTEAFF
cdr3_nt: TGTGCCAGCATCCCGGGACAGATGAACACTGAAGCTTTCTTT

j_call: TRBJ2-3
d_call: TRBD2
clone_size: NA
cdr3_length: 15
v_call: TRBV5-4
cdr3_aa: CASSLPGGSTDTQYF
cdr3_nt: TGTGCCAGCAGCTTGCCGGGGGGGAGCACAGATACGCAGTATTTT

j_call: TRBJ1-2
d_call: TRBD1
clone_size: few
cdr3_length: 15
v_call: TRBV19
cdr3_aa: CASTRIRSGGHGYTF
cdr3_nt: TGTGCCAGTACTCGAATCCGATCAGGGGGCCATGGCTACACCTTC

j_call: TRBJ1-1
d_call: NA
clone_size: NA
cdr3_length: 13
v_call: TRBV7-9
cdr3_aa: CASKRTSNTEAFF
cdr3_nt: TGTGCCAGCAAGCGGACCTCGAACACTGAAGCTTTCTTT

j_call: TRBJ2-3
d_call: TRBD2
clone_size: NA
cdr3_length: 16
v_call: TRBV7-9
cdr3_aa: CASSLVLAGDTDTQYF
cdr3_nt: TGTGCCAGCAGCTTAGTACTAGCGGGGGACACAGATACGCAGTATTTT

j_call: TRBJ1-4
d_call: NA
clone_size: NA
cdr3_length: 14
v_call: TRBV6-5
cdr3_aa: CAIADDGANEKLFF
cdr3_nt: TGTGCCATCGCCGACGACGGGGCTAATGAAAAACTGTTTTTT

j_call: TRBJ2-1
d_call: NA
clone_size: NA
cdr3_length: 15
v_call: TRBV3-1/TRBV3-2
cdr3_aa: CASSHDVGAYNEQFF
cdr3_nt: TGTGCCAGCAGCCATGATGTCGGAGCTTACAATGAGCAGTTCTTC

j_call: TRBJ2-4
d_call: NA
clone_size: once
cdr3_length: 18
v_call: TRBV11-3
cdr3_aa: CASSLPHLLQLAKNIQYF
cdr3_nt: TGTGCCAGCAGCTTGCCCCATCTTTTGCAGTTGGCCAAAAACATTCAGTACTTC

j_call: TRBJ1-6
d_call: TRBD1
clone_size: NA
cdr3_length: 17
v_call: TRBV19
cdr3_aa: CASSSRTGEAYNSPLHF
cdr3_nt: TGTGCCAGTAGTTCCCGGACAGGGGAGGCCTATAATTCACCCCTCCACTTT

j_call: TRBJ1-3
d_call: NA
clone_size: NA
cdr3_length: 15
v_call: TRBV9
cdr3_aa: CASSVDREARNTIYF
cdr3_nt: TGTGCCAGCAGCGTAGACAGGGAAGCGAGAAACACCATATATTTT

j_call: TRBJ2-1
d_call: TRBD2
clone_size: NA
cdr3_length: 15
v_call: TRBV19
cdr3_aa: CASSPQRGGYNEQFF
cdr3_nt: TGTGCCAGTAGTCCTCAGCGGGGGGGCTACAATGAGCAGTTCTTC

j_call: TRBJ1-2
d_call: NA
clone_size: few
cdr3_length: 10
v_call: TRBV30
cdr3_aa: CASREVGYTF
cdr3_nt: TGTGCCTCACGAGAGGTTGGCTACACCTTC

j_call: TRBJ2-2
d_call: TRBD1
clone_size: NA
cdr3_length: 17
v_call: TRBV7-8
cdr3_aa: CASSSGPGQGNTGELFF
cdr3_nt: TGTGCCAGCAGCTCCGGCCCGGGACAGGGAAACACCGGGGAGCTGTTTTTT

j_call: TRBJ2-7
d_call: NA
clone_size: once
cdr3_length: 10
v_call: TRBV2
cdr3_aa: CAIGGLEQYF
cdr3_nt: TGTGCCATCGGGGGGCTCGAGCAGTACTTC

j_call: TRBJ1-5
d_call: NA
clone_size: NA
cdr3_length: 13
v_call: TRBV19
cdr3_aa: CASSEQGRQPQHF
cdr3_nt: TGTGCCAGTAGTGAACAGGGACGCCAGCCCCAGCATTTT

j_call: TRBJ1-1
d_call: TRBD1
clone_size: NA
cdr3_length: 14
v_call: TRBV9
cdr3_aa: CASSVDQGGTEAFF
cdr3_nt: TGTGCCAGCAGCGTAGATCAGGGGGGCACTGAAGCTTTCTTT

j_call: TRBJ2-5
d_call: NA
clone_size: once
cdr3_length: 15
v_call: TRBV6-2/TRBV6-3
cdr3_aa: CASSYSSNYQETQYF
cdr3_nt: TGTGCCAGCAGTTACTCGAGCAATTACCAAGAGACCCAGTACTTC

j_call: TRBJ2-1
d_call: TRBD2
clone_size: NA
cdr3_length: 14
v_call: TRBV28
cdr3_aa: CASRRGASYNEQFF
cdr3_nt: TGTGCCAGCAGGCGGGGGGCCTCCTACAATGAGCAGTTCTTC

j_call: TRBJ2-2
d_call: NA
clone_size: NA
cdr3_length: 13
v_call: TRBV18
cdr3_aa: CASSLSPGGELFF
cdr3_nt: TGTGCCAGCTCACTATCACCGGGCGGGGAGCTGTTTTTT

j_call: TRBJ2-5
d_call: NA
clone_size: once
cdr3_length: 13
v_call: TRBV19
cdr3_aa: CASSPQDSETQYF
cdr3_nt: TGTGCCAGTAGTCCCCAGGATTCGGAGACCCAGTACTTC

j_call: TRBJ2-7
d_call: NA
clone_size: NA
cdr3_length: 12
v_call: TRBV3-1/TRBV3-2
cdr3_aa: CASSQGQKEQYF
cdr3_nt: TGTGCCAGCAGCCAAGGACAGAAGGAGCAGTACTTC

j_call: TRBJ2-3
d_call: TRBD2
clone_size: NA
cdr3_length: 17
v_call: TRBV5-4
cdr3_aa: CASRFFGLAGGADTQYF
cdr3_nt: TGTGCCAGCAGGTTCTTCGGACTAGCGGGGGGAGCAGATACGCAGTATTTT

j_call: TRBJ2-5
d_call: NA
clone_size: NA
cdr3_length: 14
v_call: TRBV11-2
cdr3_aa: CASSLGQDQETQYF
cdr3_nt: TGTGCCAGCAGCTTAGGACAGGACCAAGAGACCCAGTACTTC